The rows below give T cell receptor beta chains drawn from one sample of a study of T cell responses to AZD1222 COVID-19 vaccine. Data came from immunoSEQ multiplex PCR; TCRdb stores just in-frame clones and leaves some out. This table has about 120,000 clones, 92% appearing once. The sample was peripheral blood, taken on day 0 of AZD1222 vaccination. These TCRs come from an adult in good health. Each CDR3 is given with its conserved first and last residue. The order of the fields is J gene, V gene, clone size, D gene, CDR3 DNA, CDR3 protein. D genes are given only for firm matches. Size values are once, few and many counts, or a class for expanded clones, and some rows have none.

j_call: TRBJ1-2; v_call: TRBV2; clone_size: -; d_call: -; cdr3_nt: TGTGCCAGCATCTTCAACCGGGGCGTCCCGCCTGGCTACACCTTC; cdr3_aa: CASIFNRGVPPGYTF
j_call: TRBJ1-6; v_call: TRBV4-3; clone_size: -; d_call: -; cdr3_nt: TGCGCCAGCAGCCTCTTTGCCCTGAATTCACCCCTCCACTTT; cdr3_aa: CASSLFALNSPLHF
j_call: TRBJ1-1; v_call: TRBV29-1; clone_size: once; d_call: -; cdr3_nt: TGCAGCGCCTCAAAAGGTGCCACGGGCACTGAAGCTTTCTTT; cdr3_aa: CSASKGATGTEAFF
j_call: TRBJ2-3; v_call: TRBV5-5; clone_size: once; d_call: -; cdr3_nt: TGTGCCAGCAGCCGGACAGCCACAGATACGCAGTATTTT; cdr3_aa: CASSRTATDTQYF
j_call: TRBJ1-2; v_call: TRBV5-1; clone_size: -; d_call: TRBD1; cdr3_nt: TGCGCCAGCAGCCCCTTCGGGACAGCCTTCTATGGCTACACCTTC; cdr3_aa: CASSPFGTAFYGYTF
j_call: TRBJ1-1; v_call: TRBV4-3; clone_size: -; d_call: -; cdr3_nt: TGCGCCAGCAGCCAAGATTACGAGGGGGTAACTGAAGCTTTCTTT; cdr3_aa: CASSQDYEGVTEAFF
j_call: TRBJ2-7; v_call: TRBV5-6; clone_size: few; d_call: -; cdr3_nt: TGTGCCAGCAGCTTTTCCGGACGGGTTACCTACGAGCAGTACTTC; cdr3_aa: CASSFSGRVTYEQYF
j_call: TRBJ2-5; v_call: TRBV12-2; clone_size: -; d_call: -; cdr3_nt: TGTGCAAGTCGCTTATCCGACGTAGTGGTTTCTCGGGGTCAACTGAAAGAGACCCAGTACTTC; cdr3_aa: CASRLSDVVVSRGQLKETQYF
j_call: TRBJ1-6; v_call: TRBV4-1; clone_size: -; d_call: -; cdr3_nt: TGCGCCAGCAGCCCCGACTGGAGCTCCTATAATTCACCCCTCCACTTT; cdr3_aa: CASSPDWSSYNSPLHF
j_call: TRBJ1-6; v_call: TRBV6-5; clone_size: -; d_call: -; cdr3_nt: TGTGCCAGCAGTCCCTATAGGACGGAGAATTCACCCCTCCACTTT; cdr3_aa: CASSPYRTENSPLHF
j_call: TRBJ1-2; v_call: TRBV19; clone_size: -; d_call: -; cdr3_nt: TGTGCCAGTACCCTGACTGAGCGTCATGGCTACACCTTC; cdr3_aa: CASTLTERHGYTF
j_call: TRBJ1-5; v_call: TRBV7-9; clone_size: -; d_call: -; cdr3_nt: TGTGCCAGCAGCTTGAACGGCTATCAGCCCCAGCATTTT; cdr3_aa: CASSLNGYQPQHF
j_call: TRBJ2-1; v_call: TRBV7-2; clone_size: -; d_call: -; cdr3_nt: TGTGCCAGCAGCTTAAAGCGCCGTTTGGATTACGATGAGCAGTTCTTC; cdr3_aa: CASSLKRRLDYDEQFF
j_call: TRBJ2-7; v_call: TRBV6-5; clone_size: -; d_call: TRBD2; cdr3_nt: TGTGCCAGCGGCCATAGCGGGGGGGCAGGAGAGCAGTACTTC; cdr3_aa: CASGHSGGAGEQYF
j_call: TRBJ2-1; v_call: TRBV2; clone_size: -; d_call: -; cdr3_nt: TGTGCCAGCAGTGCGCAGAATGAGCAGTTCTTC; cdr3_aa: CASSAQNEQFF
j_call: TRBJ1-2; v_call: TRBV5-1; clone_size: -; d_call: -; cdr3_nt: TGCGCCAGCAGCTTGGCAGGTGGCTACACCTTC; cdr3_aa: CASSLAGGYTF
j_call: TRBJ1-2; v_call: TRBV5-6; clone_size: -; d_call: -; cdr3_nt: TGTGCCAGCAGCTTTATTCAGGGCGCGGGTGGCTACACCTTC; cdr3_aa: CASSFIQGAGGYTF
j_call: TRBJ1-1; v_call: TRBV3-1/TRBV3-2; clone_size: -; d_call: -; cdr3_nt: TGTGCCAGCAGCCGAAGAAGAGGGCGGGACACTGAAGCTTTCTTT; cdr3_aa: CASSRRRGRDTEAFF
j_call: TRBJ1-3; v_call: TRBV19; clone_size: -; d_call: -; cdr3_nt: TGTGCCAGTAGTATAAGGACACCGACGGGAAACACCATATATTTT; cdr3_aa: CASSIRTPTGNTIYF
j_call: TRBJ1-5; v_call: TRBV6-5; clone_size: -; d_call: -; cdr3_nt: TGTGCCAGCAGGGGACGGGAGAATCAGCCCCAGCATTTT; cdr3_aa: CASRGRENQPQHF
j_call: TRBJ1-2; v_call: TRBV5-1; clone_size: -; d_call: -; cdr3_nt: TGCGCCAGCAGCGCTACAGGGAACTATGGCTACACCTTC; cdr3_aa: CASSATGNYGYTF
j_call: TRBJ1-3; v_call: TRBV28; clone_size: -; d_call: -; cdr3_nt: TGTGCCAGCAGTTTCGAGGGCTCTGGAAACACCATATATTTT; cdr3_aa: CASSFEGSGNTIYF
j_call: TRBJ1-6; v_call: TRBV7-2; clone_size: -; d_call: TRBD1; cdr3_nt: TGTGCCAGCAGCTCTCCCGGGACAGGGAGGGATAATTCACCCCTCCACTTT; cdr3_aa: CASSSPGTGRDNSPLHF
j_call: TRBJ1-2; v_call: TRBV18; clone_size: -; d_call: TRBD1; cdr3_nt: TGTGCCAGCTCACCACAGGGGGCGGATGGCTACACCTTC; cdr3_aa: CASSPQGADGYTF
j_call: TRBJ2-1; v_call: TRBV29-1; clone_size: few; d_call: TRBD2; cdr3_nt: TGCAGCGTTGCTAGCGGGAGGGCTAGTTACAATGAGCAGTTCTTC; cdr3_aa: CSVASGRASYNEQFF
j_call: TRBJ1-2; v_call: TRBV19; clone_size: -; d_call: -; cdr3_nt: TGTGCCAGTAGCTCCTACGGAACAGTAGCTAACTATGGCTACACCTTC; cdr3_aa: CASSSYGTVANYGYTF
j_call: TRBJ1-6; v_call: TRBV7-9; clone_size: -; d_call: -; cdr3_nt: TGTGCCAGCAGCTTAGAAGGGGGACCCCTCCACTTT; cdr3_aa: CASSLEGGPLHF
j_call: TRBJ1-4; v_call: TRBV28; clone_size: once; d_call: TRBD1; cdr3_nt: TGTGCCAGCAGTCGCCATTGGACAGGGTTTAATGAAAAACTGTTTTTT; cdr3_aa: CASSRHWTGFNEKLFF
j_call: TRBJ2-7; v_call: TRBV6-6; clone_size: -; d_call: -; cdr3_nt: TGTGCCAGCAGTTACTCTGCACAGGGCGAGCAGTACTTC; cdr3_aa: CASSYSAQGEQYF